This paragraph covers one TCR beta chain sequence. This entry comes from a study of blood T cell repertoires in COVID-19. In the study overall: Sites across the United States, Italy and Spain contributed samples from acute and convalescent COVID-19. Sources were T cells, B-cell-depleted T cells, or PBMCs; the material itself was cDNA or gDNA.

The repertoire was sequenced with immunoSEQ multiplex PCR; TCRdb's copy has only in-frame clones and lacks some. The data show about 260,000 clones, 80% to 90% seen once. CDR3 length equals 13 residues. Trimming took off 3 bases at V and 2 bases at J, with 7 bases between the two ends. CDR1 and CDR2 (germline): LNHDA, SQIVND (reference sequence). Everyone who took part was roughly 18 to 100 years old, and they came from about 25 US areas. Participants' reported clinical history set cohort assignment. This TCR derives from a young man with acute COVID-19. Sequencing was performed on PBMCs or T cells enriched from blood (not recorded which). The V gene is TRBV19, the J gene TRBJ1-1, with unresolved D. The CDR3 DNA sequence: TGTGCCAGTAGTATCCAGTATAACACTGAAGCTTTCTTT. Residues: CASSIQYNTEAFF. Variable domain in full (rest from reference TRBV19 and TRBJ1-1): DGGITQSPKYLFRKEGQNVTLSCEQNLNHDAMYWYRQDPGQGLRLIYYSQIVNDFQKGDIAEGYSVSREKKESFPLTVTSAQKNPTAFYLCASSIQYNTEAFFGQGTRLTVV.